This T cell receptor beta chain emerged from a study of T-cell reconstitution after alpha-beta-depleted transplantation in children. This clonotype turned up a few times. Researchers prepared the TCRbeta library using unique molecular identifiers, the study reports. From the PCR reads, TCRdb called clonotypes with MiXCR, one entry per CDR3 protein. The sample lists some 500,000 distinct CDR3 sequences, over 25% occurring once. The germline V gene encodes CDR1 SQVTM and CDR2 ANQGSEA. Trimming cost V 3 bases and J 5 bases, with 19 bases left between them. The CDR3 extends over 15 amino acids. The source was PBMCs from the stem cell graft donor, collected from the stem cell graft. This chain links TRBV29-1 with TRBJ1-1; the D gene is possibly TRBD1 (6 bases). The receptor's source is a human donor who donated a stem cell graft to a child with aplastic anemia. The CDR3 here is CSVEVRGALDTEAFF. CDR3 DNA sequence: TGCAGCGTTGAGGTGAGGGGGGCGTTGGATACTGAAGCTTTCTTT. The variable domain in full, with the rest retrieved from reference TRBV29-1 and TRBJ1-1, is SAVISQKPSRDICQRGTSLTIQCQVDSQVTMMFWYRQQPGQSLTLIATANQGSEATYESGFVIDKFPISRPNLTFSTLTVSNMSPEDSSIYLCSVEVRGALDTEAFFGQGTRLTVV.